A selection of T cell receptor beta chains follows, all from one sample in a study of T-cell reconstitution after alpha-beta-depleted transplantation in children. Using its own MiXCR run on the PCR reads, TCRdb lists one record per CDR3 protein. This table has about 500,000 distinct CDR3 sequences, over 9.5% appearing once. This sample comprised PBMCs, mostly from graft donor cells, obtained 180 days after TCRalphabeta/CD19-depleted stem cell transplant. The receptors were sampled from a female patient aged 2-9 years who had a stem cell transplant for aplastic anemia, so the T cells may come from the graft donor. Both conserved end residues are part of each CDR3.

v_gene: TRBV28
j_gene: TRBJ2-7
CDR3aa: CASRDFTFEQYF

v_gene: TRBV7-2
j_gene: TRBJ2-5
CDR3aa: CASSLEGAGGPETQYF

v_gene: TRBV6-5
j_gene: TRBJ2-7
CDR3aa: CASSYVSASYEQYF

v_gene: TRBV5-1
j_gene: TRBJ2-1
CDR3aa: CASKDLGMRVAGGELF

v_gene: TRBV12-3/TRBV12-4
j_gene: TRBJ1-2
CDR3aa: CASSRGQDLSGYTF

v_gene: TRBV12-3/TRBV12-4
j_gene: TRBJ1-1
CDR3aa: CASSPVPGQGMNTEAFF

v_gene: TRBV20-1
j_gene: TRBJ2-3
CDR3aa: CSVSSGTGRGYTQYF

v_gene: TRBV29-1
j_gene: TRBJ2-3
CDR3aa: CSVEDDGVDTQYF

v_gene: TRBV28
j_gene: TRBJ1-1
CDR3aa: CASSLWGSEAFF

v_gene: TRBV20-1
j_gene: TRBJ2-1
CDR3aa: CSASVWGVYHNEQFF

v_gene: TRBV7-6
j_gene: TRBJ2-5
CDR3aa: CASSLASSGGWETQYF

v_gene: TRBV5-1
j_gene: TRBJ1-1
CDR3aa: CASSLALLRLNTEAFF

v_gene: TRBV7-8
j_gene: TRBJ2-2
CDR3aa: CASSLYGWPSGELFF

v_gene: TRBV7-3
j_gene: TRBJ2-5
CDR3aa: CASSRTREETQYF

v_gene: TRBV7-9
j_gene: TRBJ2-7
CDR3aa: CASSYTGDIYEQYF

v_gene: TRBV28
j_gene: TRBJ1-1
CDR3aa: CASSFTDNTEAFF

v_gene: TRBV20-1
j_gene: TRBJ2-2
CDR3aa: CVGGRGDTGELFF

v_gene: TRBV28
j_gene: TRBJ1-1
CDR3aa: CASPPLQGMMNTEAFF

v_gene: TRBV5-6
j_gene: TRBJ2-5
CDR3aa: CASSFIAGVQETQYF

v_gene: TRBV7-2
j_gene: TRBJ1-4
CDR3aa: CASSPRGGSEKLFF

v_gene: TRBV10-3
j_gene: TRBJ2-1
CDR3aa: CAISESGDRGYIFRNEQFF

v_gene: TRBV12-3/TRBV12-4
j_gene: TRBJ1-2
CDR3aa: CASSPRQTANYGYTF

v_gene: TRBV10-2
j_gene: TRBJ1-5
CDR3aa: CASSEIGPGFWPQHF

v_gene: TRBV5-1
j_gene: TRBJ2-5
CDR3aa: CASRPPGQGVETQYF

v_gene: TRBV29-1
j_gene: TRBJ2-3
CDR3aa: CSVDGTRGTDTQYF

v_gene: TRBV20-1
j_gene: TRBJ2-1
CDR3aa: CSARDQGPNYNEQFF

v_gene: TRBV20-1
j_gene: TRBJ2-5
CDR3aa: CSARHSWLAVSETQYF

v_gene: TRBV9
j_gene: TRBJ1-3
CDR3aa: CASSEQLSGNTIYF

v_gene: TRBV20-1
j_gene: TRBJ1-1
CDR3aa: CSASSLGSLEAFF

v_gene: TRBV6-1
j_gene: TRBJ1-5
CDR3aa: CASSETDSSYQPQHF

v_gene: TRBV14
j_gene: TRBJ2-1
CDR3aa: CASSLLETGVSYNEQFF

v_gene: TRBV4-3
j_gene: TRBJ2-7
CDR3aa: CASSQKRSYEQYF

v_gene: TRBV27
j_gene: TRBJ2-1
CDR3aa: CASSLRLGYNEQFF

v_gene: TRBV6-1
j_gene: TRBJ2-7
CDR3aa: CASRKEIIAGVYEQYF

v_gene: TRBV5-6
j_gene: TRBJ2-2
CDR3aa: CASSFGGKNTGELFF

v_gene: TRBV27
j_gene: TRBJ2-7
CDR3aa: CASSLRDTRYEQYF

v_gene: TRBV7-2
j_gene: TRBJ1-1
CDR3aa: CASSLAFMNTEAFF

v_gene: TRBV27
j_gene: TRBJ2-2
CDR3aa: CASTGRDKRAGELFF

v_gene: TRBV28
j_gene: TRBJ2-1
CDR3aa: CASSLSTGGPGYNEQFF

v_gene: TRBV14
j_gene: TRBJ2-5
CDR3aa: CASSQGGRNQETQYF

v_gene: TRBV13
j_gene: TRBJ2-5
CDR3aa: CASLYLTAGGETQYF

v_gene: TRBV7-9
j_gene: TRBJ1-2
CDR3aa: CASTFDPPQGYYGYTF

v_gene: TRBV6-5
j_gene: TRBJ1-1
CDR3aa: CASSYSNIMNTEAFF

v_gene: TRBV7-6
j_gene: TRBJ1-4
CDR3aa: CASSSGQPYTTNEKLFF

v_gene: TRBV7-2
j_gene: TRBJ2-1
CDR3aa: CASSVLATFYNEQFF

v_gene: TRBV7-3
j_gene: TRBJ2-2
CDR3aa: CASSLRAGGTGELFF

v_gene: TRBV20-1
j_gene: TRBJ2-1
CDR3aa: CSARVRLAGAYNEQFF

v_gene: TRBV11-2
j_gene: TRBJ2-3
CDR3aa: CASSPTSGRASRGDTQYF

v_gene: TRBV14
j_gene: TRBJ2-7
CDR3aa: CASSQVEGYEQYF